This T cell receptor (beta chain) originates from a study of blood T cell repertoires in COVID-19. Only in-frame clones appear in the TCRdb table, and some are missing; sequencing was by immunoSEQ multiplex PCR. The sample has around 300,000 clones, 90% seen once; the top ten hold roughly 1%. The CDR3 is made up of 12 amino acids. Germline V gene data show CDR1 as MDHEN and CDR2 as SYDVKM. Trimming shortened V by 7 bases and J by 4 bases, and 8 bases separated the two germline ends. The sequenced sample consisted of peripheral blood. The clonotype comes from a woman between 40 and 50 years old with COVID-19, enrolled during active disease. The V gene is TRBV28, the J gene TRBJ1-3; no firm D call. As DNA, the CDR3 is TGTGCCAGCAATACACAGGGAAACACCATATATTTT. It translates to CASNTQGNTIYF.